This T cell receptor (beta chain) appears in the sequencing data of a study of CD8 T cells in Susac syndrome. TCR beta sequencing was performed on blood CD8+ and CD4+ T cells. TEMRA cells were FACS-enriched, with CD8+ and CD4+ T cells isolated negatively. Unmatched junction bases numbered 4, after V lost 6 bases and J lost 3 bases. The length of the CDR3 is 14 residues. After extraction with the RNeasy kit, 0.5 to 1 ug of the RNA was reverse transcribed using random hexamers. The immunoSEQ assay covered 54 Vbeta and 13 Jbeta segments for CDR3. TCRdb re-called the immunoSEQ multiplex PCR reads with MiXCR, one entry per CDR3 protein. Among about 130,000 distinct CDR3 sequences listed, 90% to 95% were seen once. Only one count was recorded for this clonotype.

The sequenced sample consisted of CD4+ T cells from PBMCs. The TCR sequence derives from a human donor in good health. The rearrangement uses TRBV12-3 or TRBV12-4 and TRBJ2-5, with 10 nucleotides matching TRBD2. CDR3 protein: CASRASGSKETQYF. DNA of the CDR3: TGTGCCAGCAGAGCTAGCGGGAGTAAAGAGACCCAGTACTTC.